The 26 T cell receptor beta chains in this list originate from one sample, sequenced in a study of cytomegalovirus exposure and HLA in healthy donors. Primers included in the PCR were 60 Vbeta and 13 Jbeta primers. Here immunoSEQ multiplex PCR was the method, and the copy in TCRdb shows in-frame clones only, minus some. The table shows roughly 150,000 clones, with 60% to 85% occurring only once. Specimen: PBMCs. These receptors all come from a man aged 30 to 39 in good health and CMV-seronegative.

The chain combines TRBV6-5 with TRBJ1-2; 8 nucleotides match TRBD1. The trim removed 6 bases at V and 4 bases at J, leaving 7 bases unmatched. CDR3 length: 14 amino acids. Germline values: CDR1 MNHEY, CDR2 SVGAGI. The CDR3 here is CASRGTGDSYGYTF. CDR3 nucleotides: TGTGCCAGCAGGGGGACAGGTGACTCCTATGGCTACACCTTC.

About this clone: Mismatch with germline at one junction end may stem from a read error. The rearrangement joins TRBV5-1 to TRBJ1-3; 7 nucleotides agree with TRBD1. Per germline, CDR1 SGHRS and CDR2 YFSETQ. The CDR3 has 9 amino acids. The CDR3 sequence is CASTPGQIF. As DNA, the CDR3 is TGCGCCAGCACCCCGGGACAGATTTTT. Drawing the rest from reference TRBV5-1 and TRBJ1-3, the complete variable domain is KAGVTQTPRYLIKTRGQQVTLSCSPISGHRSVSWYQQTPGQGLQFLFEYFSETQRNKGNFPGRFSGRQFSNSRSEMNVSTLELGDSALYLCASTPGQIFGEGSWLTVV.

This chain links TRBV7-9 with TRBJ1-1; 8 nucleotides line up with TRBD1. Trimming at V came to 5 bases and at J to 1 base, leaving 6 bases not matched to a gene. The CDR3 contains 15 residues. CDR1 SEHNR and CDR2 FQNEAQ come from the germline V gene (reference sequence). CDR3 protein: CASSIYGTGNTEAFF. DNA for the CDR3: TGTGCCAGCAGCATATACGGGACAGGGAACACTGAAGCTTTCTTT.

This clone was counted a few times. The chain links TRBV6-6 to TRBJ2-3, with D possibly being TRBD2 (5 bases). Germline values: CDR1 MNHNY, CDR2 SVGAGI (reference sequence). Trimming cost V 6 bases and J 3 bases, with 19 bases left between them. CDR3 size: 16 residues. The CDR3 nucleotides are TGTGCCAGCAGCAGTCAACTTCGGGGAAGAACAGATACGCAGTATTTT. Its protein product is CASSSQLRGRTDTQYF.

The chain uses TRBV19 and TRBJ1-2; 8 bases are a match to TRBD1. This CDR3 region has 16 residues. Germline CDR1 LNHDA, CDR2 SQIVND (reference sequence). Trimming took 3 bases from V and 5 from J; bases not matched to a gene: 11. Here the CDR3 DNA reads TGTGCCAGTAGTATGGACGGGACAGGCCGGTGGTATGGCTACACCTTC. It codes for CASSMDGTGRWYGYTF.

Here the CDR3 DNA reads TGTGCCTGGAGTGTTGGGACTTTAGTAGGTGAGCAGTTCTTC. This encodes CAWSVGTLVGEQFF. The chain has TRBV30 and TRBJ2-1, with D possibly matching TRBD2 (6 bases). This CDR3 comprises 14 residues. Germline CDR1 GTSNPN, CDR2 SVGIG (reference sequence). The V end was cut by 0 bases, the J end by 9 bases, with 15 bases between. The complete variable domain, with remaining parts taken from reference TRBV30 and TRBJ2-1, reads SQTIHQWPATLVQPVGSPLSLECTVEGTSNPNLYWYRQAAGRGLQLLFYSVGIGQISSEVPQNLSASRPQDRQFILSSKKLLLSDSGFYLCAWSVGTLVGEQFFGPGTRLTVL.

V gene TRBV19 combines with J gene TRBJ2-5; D is perhaps TRBD1 (7 bases). CDR1 and CDR2 (germline): LNHDA, SQIVND (reference sequence). V lost 4 bases, J lost 5 bases, and 23 bases lay in between. CDR3 length: 17 residues. The CDR3 coding sequence is TGTGCCAGTAGTAGGGGGGAATCGTTTAGGGGGCGGGAGACCCAGTACTTC. The encoded protein is CASSRGESFRGRETQYF. The entire variable domain, with the rest obtained from reference TRBV19 and TRBJ2-5, is as follows: DGGITQSPKYLFRKEGQNVTLSCEQNLNHDAMYWYRQDPGQGLRLIYYSQIVNDFQKGDIAEGYSVSREKKESFPLTVTSAQKNPTAFYLCASSRGESFRGRETQYFGPGTRLLVL.

This sequence joins TRBV29-1 and TRBJ2-3; 13 nucleotides agree with TRBD2. Germline CDR1 reads SQVTM; CDR2 reads ANQGSEA. CDR3 length: 14 amino acids. V lost 7 bases, J lost 4 bases, and 5 bases stayed unmatched. The CDR3 protein is CSARTSGSPDTQYF. As DNA, the CDR3 is TGCAGCGCCCGGACTAGCGGGAGCCCAGATACGCAGTATTTT.

The chain has TRBV6-1 and TRBJ2-5, with D uncertain. Trimming took 2 bases from V and 3 from J, leaving 13 bases between them. Germline-derived CDR1 and CDR2 are MNHNS and SASEGT. This CDR3 is 15 amino acids long. As DNA, the CDR3 is TGTGCCAGCAGTGAACCGTCTGCGGAGAAAGAGACCCAGTACTTC. Translating it yields CASSEPSAEKETQYF.

This clone showed up just a few times. The chain is built from TRBV7-9 and TRBJ2-5, with 9 bases that match TRBD2. Germline V gene data show CDR1 as SEHNR and CDR2 as FQNEAQ (reference sequence). This CDR3 contains 15 residues. Trimming removed 5 bases from V and 7 bases from J; junction bases left unmatched: 11. In DNA, the CDR3 is TGTGCCAGCAGCCCTGGGGTAGCGGGGGCCCCGACCCAGTACTTC. The encoded protein is CASSPGVAGAPTQYF.

The chain combines TRBV5-6 with TRBJ2-3; unclear D gene. The CDR3 is 13 residues long. Trimming cost V 5 bases and J 0 bases, with 7 bases left between them. Germline CDR1 is SGHDT and CDR2 is YYEEEE. CDR3 DNA: TGTGCCAGCAGGGCCGGGAGCACAGATACGCAGTATTTT. Translated, it gives CASRAGSTDTQYF.

This clone showed up just once. The chain couples TRBV19 to TRBJ2-7; D remains unclear. Germline loops: CDR1 LNHDA, CDR2 SQIVND (reference sequence). V was pared by 5 bases and J by 2 bases, with 16 bases between. The CDR3 covers 15 residues. Here the CDR3 DNA reads TGTGCCAGTAGTTCTCTGACACGGTCGACCTACGAGCAGTACTTC. Protein: CASSSLTRSTYEQYF.

J is TRBJ2-4 and V is TRBV13; D possibly corresponds to TRBD1 (6 bases). Deletions cut 6 bases from V and 0 bases from J, with 12 bases between. Germline loops: CDR1 PRHDT, CDR2 FYEKMQ (reference sequence). The CDR3 consists of 15 residues. CDR3 residues: CASRMGARAKNIQYF. CDR3 sequence (DNA): TGTGCCAGCAGAATGGGGGCTCGAGCCAAAAACATTCAGTACTTC.

This chain joins TRBV5-1 and TRBJ2-5, with 11 bases fitting TRBD1. This CDR3 contains 16 residues. The J segment lost 2 bases and the V segment lost 2 bases, leaving 5 bases of the junction unmatched. Germline-derived CDR1 and CDR2 are SGHRS and YFSETQ. CDR3 amino acids: CASSLGTGGPQETQYF. In DNA form, the CDR3 reads TGCGCCAGCAGCTTAGGGACAGGGGGTCCTCAAGAGACCCAGTACTTC.

This clone was detected once. The V and J genes are TRBV9 and TRBJ2-1; D is unclear. The V and J ends lost 0 bases and 2 bases respectively, with 6 bases between them. CDR3 size: 14 residues. Germline V gene data show CDR1 as SGDLS and CDR2 as YYNGEE. The CDR3 region has the DNA TGTGCCAGCAGCGTAGGCCAGACCTACAATGAGCAGTTCTTC. Residues: CASSVGQTYNEQFF.

The rearrangement uses TRBV13 and TRBJ2-7; TRBD1 matches at 7 bases. V gave up 4 bases and J gave up 3 bases; unmatched junction bases: 6. The CDR3 totals 14 residues. The germline V gene has CDR1 PRHDT and CDR2 FYEKMQ (reference sequence). The CDR3 DNA reads as TGTGCCAGCAGCTCGAGGGCAGGGGGCTACGAGCAGTACTTC. The encoded protein is CASSSRAGGYEQYF. Combining the CDR3 with reference TRBV13 and TRBJ2-7 gives the whole variable domain AAGVIQSPRHLIKEKRETATLKCYPIPRHDTVYWYQQGPGQDPQFLISFYEKMQSDKGSIPDRFSAQQFSDYHSELNMSSLELGDSALYFCASSSRAGGYEQYFGPGTRLTVT.

The genes are TRBV10-2 and TRBJ2-7; 10 bases line up with TRBD1. The germline V gene encodes CDR1 WSHSY and CDR2 SAAADI. This CDR3 has 14 residues. V gave up 3 bases and J gave up 2 bases; unmatched junction bases: 1. The CDR3: CASSEGTGAYEQYF. CDR3 sequence (DNA): TGCGCCAGCAGTGAAGGGACAGGGGCCTACGAGCAGTACTTC.

V gene TRBV19 combines with J gene TRBJ1-2; the match to TRBD1 covers 9 bases. Germline trimming cut 8 bases from V and 9 bases from J; bases unmatched to any gene: 7. The CDR3 is made up of 12 amino acids. Germline V gene sequence: CDR1 LNHDA, CDR2 SQIVND (reference sequence). The CDR3 protein is CASYGTGWSYTF. In DNA form, the CDR3 reads TGTGCCAGTTACGGGACAGGGTGGAGCTACACCTTC.

The chain uses TRBV2 and TRBJ1-5, with 7 bases matching TRBD1. CDR3 length equals 13 residues. V was clipped by 7 bases and J by 8 bases; unmatched bases: 8. Per germline, CDR1 SNHLY and CDR2 FYNNEI. The CDR3 reads CASNVQGLEPQHF. The CDR3 coding sequence is TGTGCCAGCAACGTACAGGGGCTCGAGCCCCAGCATTTT.

This clone occurred a few times. This chain connects TRBV29-1 to TRBJ2-5; D possibly corresponds to TRBD1 (5 bases). The CDR3 runs 13 residues. Germline V gene sequence: CDR1 SQVTM, CDR2 ANQGSEA. Between the trimmed V and J ends, which lost 4 bases and 0 bases, there was a span of 9 bases. The CDR3 DNA sequence: TGCAGCGTTGTTAGGGGAAACCAAGAGACCCAGTACTTC. It yields the protein CSVVRGNQETQYF. Complete variable domain (other parts from reference TRBV29-1 and TRBJ2-5): SAVISQKPSRDICQRGTSLTIQCQVDSQVTMMFWYRQQPGQSLTLIATANQGSEATYESGFVIDKFPISRPNLTFSTLTVSNMSPEDSSIYLCSVVRGNQETQYFGPGTRLLVL.

This clone was observed once. The chain is built from TRBV10-3 and TRBJ2-7; 9 nucleotides line up with TRBD1. Germline-derived CDR1 and CDR2 are ENHRY and SYGVKD. The CDR3 length is 14 residues. Trimming removed 5 bases from V and 9 bases from J; junction bases left unmatched: 11. CDR3: CAISSGTGLDGQYF. The CDR3 bases are TGTGCCATCAGTTCCGGGACAGGGTTGGATGGGCAGTACTTC.

This clone turned up a few times. The chain links TRBV28 to TRBJ2-1, with TRBD2 matching over 8 bases. This CDR3 has 16 amino acids. In germline, CDR1 is MDHEN, CDR2 SYDVKM. J gave up 3 bases and V 6 bases, and 10 bases lay outside the gene matches. The CDR3 here is CASSHLAGGSYNEQFF. The CDR3 coding sequence is TGTGCCAGCAGCCACTTGGCGGGAGGTAGCTACAATGAGCAGTTCTTC.

This chain links TRBV6-1 with TRBJ2-7; weak D call: TRBD2 (5 bases). The CDR3 covers 15 residues. The germline V gene has CDR1 MNHNS and CDR2 SASEGT. V lost 6 bases and J lost 4, with 19 bases in between. CDR3 nucleotide sequence: TGTGCCAGCAGACCCGCCGGGTCGGGGAAATACGAGCAGTACTTC. Amino acid sequence: CASRPAGSGKYEQYF.

The V and J genes are TRBV5-6 and TRBJ2-7; 14 bases align to TRBD2. This CDR3 comprises 13 residues. CDR1 is SGHDT, CDR2 YYEEEE, per germline. J was trimmed by 12 bases and V by 0 bases; bases with no gene match: 2. CDR3 nucleotides: TGTGCCAGCAGCTTGGGGACTAGCGGGAGGCCGTACTTC. Protein sequence: CASSLGTSGRPYF.

This clone appeared a single time. The chain uses TRBV28 and TRBJ2-4; 9 bases align to TRBD2. Germline loops: CDR1 MDHEN, CDR2 SYDVKM. This CDR3 is 19 amino acids long. Losses at the gene ends were 4 bases for V and 2 bases for J; bases not matched to a gene: 15. The CDR3 here is CASSSGTSLMETPKNIQYF. The CDR3 DNA reads TGTGCCAGCAGTTCCGGGACTAGCTTAATGGAGACGCCCAAAAACATTCAGTACTTC. Full variable domain (rest looked up from reference TRBV28 and TRBJ2-4): DVKVTQSSRYLVKRTGEKVFLECVQDMDHENMFWYRQDPGLGLRLIYFSYDVKMKEKGDIPEGYSVSREKKERFSLILESASTNQTSMYLCASSSGTSLMETPKNIQYFGAGTRLSVL.

This chain links TRBV9 with TRBJ2-2, with 10 positions matching TRBD1. V dropped 1 base and J dropped 4; count of bases not matched to a gene: 4. There are 16 residues in the CDR3. CDR1 is SGDLS, CDR2 YYNGEE, per germline. The CDR3: CASSVTGQGPTGELFF. DNA of the CDR3: TGTGCCAGCAGCGTAACGGGACAGGGGCCCACCGGGGAGCTGTTTTTT.